The rows below give T cell receptor beta chains drawn from one sample of a study of blood T cell repertoires in COVID-19. Produced via immunoSEQ multiplex PCR; TCRdb's table is partial and in-frame only. The profile shows 150,000 to 200,000 clones, about 86% of them singletons. Source material: peripheral blood. These receptors all stem from a woman aged 55-70 years with COVID-19, enrolled during active disease. Each CDR3 is given with its conserved first and last residue. Fields, in order: clone size, V gene, D gene, J gene, CDR3 protein, CDR3 DNA. The D gene is left open where the match is weak. Clone sizes are given selectively: once, few, many, or a class where the clone is expanded.

.	TRBV18	TRBD1	TRBJ1-5	CASSPPRTGGEQPQHF	TGTGCCAGCTCACCACCACGGACAGGGGGAGAGCAGCCCCAGCATTTT
.	TRBV5-1	TRBD2	TRBJ2-2	CAGRPGLAVNGELFF	TGCGCCGGTAGACCGGGACTAGCGGTAAACGGGGAGCTGTTTTTT
once	TRBV4-2	.	TRBJ1-5	CASSQSGQPNQPQHF	TGTGCCAGCAGCCAAAGCGGACAGCCTAATCAGCCCCAGCATTTT
few	TRBV28	TRBD1	TRBJ2-7	CASSPRTGGAFEQYF	TGTGCCAGCAGTCCCAGGACAGGGGGCGCATTCGAGCAGTACTTC
.	TRBV20-1	TRBD1	TRBJ1-1	CSARVRQGAFF	TGCAGTGCTAGAGTTAGACAGGGAGCTTTCTTT
once	TRBV30	.	TRBJ2-3	CAWFRGDRTQYF	TGTGCCTGGTTTAGGGGGGACAGAACGCAGTATTTT
.	TRBV5-5	.	TRBJ1-5	CASSLGRPDQPQHF	TGTGCCAGCAGCTTGGGCAGGCCGGATCAGCCCCAGCATTTT
.	TRBV7-8	.	TRBJ2-5	CASSPGTGSRKTQYF	TGTGCCAGCAGCCCTGGGACCGGGAGTCGAAAGACCCAGTACTTC
.	TRBV30	TRBD1	TRBJ1-6	CAAASLGTADSPLHF	TGTGCCGCGGCCTCACTAGGGACAGCAGATTCACCCCTCCACTTT
.	TRBV7-8	TRBD2	TRBJ2-5	CASTQRIAGVEETQYF	TGTGCCAGCACCCAACGAATAGCGGGAGTTGAAGAGACCCAGTACTTC
.	TRBV27	.	TRBJ1-1	CASSFSGLGTEAFF	TGTGCCAGCAGTTTTTCGGGTCTCGGCACTGAAGCTTTCTTT
.	TRBV3-1/TRBV3-2	TRBD1	TRBJ2-7	CASSQLPRTGISYEQYF	TGTGCCAGCAGCCAATTACCCAGGACAGGGATTTCCTACGAGCAGTACTTC
.	TRBV3-1/TRBV3-2	TRBD1	TRBJ1-6	CASSTRDSSVSPLHF	TGTGCCAGCAGCACACGGGACAGTTCTGTCTCACCCCTCCACTTT
.	TRBV6-5	.	TRBJ1-1	CASRVQGETEAFF	TGTGCCAGCAGAGTACAGGGAGAGACTGAAGCTTTCTTT
.	TRBV9	TRBD1	TRBJ1-1	CASSVTGGYTEAFF	TGTGCCAGCAGCGTGACAGGGGGGTACACTGAAGCTTTCTTT
.	TRBV3-1/TRBV3-2	.	TRBJ2-7	CASSQDGRGLANNEQYF	TGTGCCAGCAGCCAAGATGGGCGAGGGCTAGCGAACAACGAGCAGTACTTC